This entry features one T cell receptor (beta chain) sequence. What it binds is not known. These data are taken from a study of cytomegalovirus exposure and HLA in healthy donors. Study-wide background: The 130 or so validation repertoires used a platform that matched the one used for the 666 first-cohort repertoires, as a later analysis reported. Overall study results and limits: A classifier reportedly called cytomegalovirus status with high sensitivity and specificity. Most TCR sequences were seen very rarely across donors, but some public TCRs occurred in many.

Germline values: CDR1 MGHRA, CDR2 YSYEKL. Unmatched junction bases numbered 5, after V lost 0 bases and J lost 3 bases. The CDR3 extends over 15 amino acids. Profiled with immunoSEQ multiplex PCR; TCRdb holds only in-frame clones, not every one. The data hold under 95,000 clones, with over 85% observed a single time. The sequenced material came from PBMCs. The rearrangement joins TRBV4-1 to TRBJ2-7; 7 bases align to TRBD1. The receptor was isolated from a young woman in good health and CMV-seronegative. The CDR3 sequence is CASSQDKGQYYEQYF. The CDR3 region has the DNA TGCGCCAGCAGCCAAGATAAGGGACAGTACTACGAGCAGTACTTC.